The 29 T cell receptor beta chains below come from one sample, sequenced in a study of vaccination and CD4 T cells after COVID-19. The treatment denotes: roughly 10-day PBMC culture with coronavirus spike peptide pools or control peptides (ViraFEST assay). These receptors are not linked to any known antigen. An Oncomine TCR Beta short-read assay was used to sequence the DNA from cultured CD4+ T cells. TCRdb recomputed calls from the PCR reads with MiXCR, one row per CDR3 protein. The data contain 15,000 or so distinct CDR3 sequences, under 80% of them singletons. Sequenced material: CD4+ T cells from blood, cultured in vitro. These receptor sequences come from a human donor who had recovered from COVID-19.

The chain couples TRBV6-1 to TRBJ1-5; D gene ambiguous. Germline V gene sequence: CDR1 MNHNS, CDR2 SASEGT. The length of the CDR3 is 15 residues. Trimming cost V 6 bases and J 1 base, with 13 bases left between them. The DNA of the CDR3 is TGTGCCAGCAGCCGAGGCGGAGGGAGCAATCAGCCCCAGCATTTT. Protein: CASSRGGGSNQPQHF.

The chain recombines TRBV6-2 or TRBV6-3 with TRBJ2-5, with 10 nucleotides matching TRBD2. This CDR3 is built from 14 residues. V gave up 6 bases and J gave up 7 bases; unmatched junction bases: 8. Germline lookup yields CDR1 MNHEY and CDR2 SVGEGT. CDR3 residues: CASRKREGLGTQYF. The CDR3 coding sequence is TGTGCCAGCAGAAAGCGGGAGGGCCTCGGGACCCAGTACTTC.

CDR3 protein: CASSQDNLPGFSYEQYF. As DNA, the CDR3 is TGCGCCAGCAGCCAAGATAATCTGCCTGGGTTCTCCTACGAGCAGTACTTC. The chain employs TRBV4-3 and TRBJ2-7; D gene uncertain. The CDR3 sequence is 17 residues long. The V end was cut by 0 bases, the J end by 0 bases, with 15 bases between. CDR1 and CDR2 (germline): LGHNA, YSLEER.

This clonotype occurred once. The V gene is TRBV20-1, the J gene TRBJ2-4, with D unclear. This CDR3 is built from 16 residues. Germline V gene sequence: CDR1 DFQATT, CDR2 SNEGSKA (reference sequence). V lost 1 base and J lost 0, with 13 bases in between. CDR3 coding DNA: TGCAGTGCTAGAGTAGAGAGAGGATTAGCCAAAAACATTCAGTACTTC. Its translation is CSARVERGLAKNIQYF.

The gene calls are TRBV6-1 and TRBJ1-2; 10 bases are shared with TRBD1. V lost 6 bases to trimming and J lost 8 bases; unmatched junction nucleotides: 6. The CDR3 runs 13 residues. Germline V gene sequence: CDR1 MNHNS, CDR2 SASEGT. This chain's CDR3 is CASSDGQGEGYTF. CDR3 DNA sequence: TGTGCCAGCAGCGACGGACAGGGGGAGGGCTACACCTTC.

The table lists this clonotype with a few counts. The rearrangement joins TRBV15 to TRBJ2-7; D unclear. Per the germline V gene, CDR1 is LNHNV and CDR2 is YYDKDF (reference sequence). The CDR3 totals 15 residues. V was trimmed by 0 bases and J by 2 bases, leaving 11 bases between them. The CDR3 region is CATSRDEGSTYEQYF. CDR3 nucleotides: TGTGCCACCAGCAGAGACGAAGGCAGTACCTACGAGCAGTACTTC.

The chain combines TRBV28 with TRBJ2-7; 12 positions match TRBD2. The CDR3 consists of 15 residues. CDR1 and CDR2 from the germline V gene are MDHEN and SYDVKM. V lost 3 bases and J lost 6; bases outside the gene matches: 6. The CDR3 sequence: CASSLPSGRAFEQYF. CDR3 bases: TGTGCCAGCAGTTTGCCTAGCGGGAGGGCCTTCGAGCAGTACTTC.

V gene TRBV20-1 combines with J gene TRBJ2-3; D possibly corresponds to TRBD2 (7 bases). V gave up 5 bases and J gave up 6 bases, with 21 bases separating them. Germline lookup yields CDR1 DFQATT and CDR2 SNEGSKA (reference sequence). This CDR3 is 15 amino acids long. CDR3 region: CSAFGWGGAPDTQYF. As DNA, the CDR3 is TGCAGTGCTTTTGGGTGGGGGGGGGCCCCCGATACGCAGTATTTT.

The chain couples TRBV12-3 or TRBV12-4 to TRBJ1-6; D is ambiguous. The ends were cut back, 8 bases at V and 0 bases at J, with 11 bases in the middle. The CDR3 is 15 amino acids. The CDR3 sequence: CASGTSSSYNSPLHF. CDR3 sequence (DNA): TGTGCCAGCGGCACAAGTAGCTCCTATAATTCACCCCTCCACTTT.

The chain carries TRBV20-1 and TRBJ2-4; D unresolved. The CDR3 is 12 residues long. V was pared by 4 bases and J by 6 bases, with 10 bases between. The germline V gene encodes CDR1 DFQATT and CDR2 SNEGSKA (reference sequence). This CDR3 is CSAKEWGNIQYF. The CDR3, as DNA: TGCAGTGCTAAAGAGTGGGGAAACATTCAGTACTTC.

The genes are TRBV11-3 and TRBJ1-1, with D maybe TRBD1 (6 bases). Between the trimmed V and J ends, which lost 1 base and 1 base, there was a span of 10 bases. CDR3 length equals 15 residues. Germline V gene lookup returns CDR1 SGHNT and CDR2 YENEEA. The DNA of the CDR3 is TGTGCCAGCAGCTTAGTTGGGGGGGCGAACACTGAAGCTTTCTTT. Translation gives CASSLVGGANTEAFF. Drawing the rest from reference TRBV11-3 and TRBJ1-1, the complete variable domain is EAGVVQSPRYKIIEKKQPVAFWCNPISGHNTLYWYLQNLGQGPELLIRYENEEAVDDSQLPKDRFSAERLKGVDSTLKIQPAELGDSAVYLCASSLVGGANTEAFFGQGTRLTVV.

The CDR3 region has the DNA TGTGCCAGCAGTCGAGGCAGCGGGAGAGCCTTTTCGGGCGAGCAGTACTTC. Protein: CASSRGSGRAFSGEQYF. The rearrangement joins TRBV27 to TRBJ2-7; 8 bases align to TRBD2. CDR1 MNHEY and CDR2 SMNVEV come from the germline V gene (reference sequence). With 5 bases clipped from V and 6 bases from J, the junction kept 18 bases outside the gene matches. The CDR3 extends over 17 amino acids.

The chain employs TRBV7-2 and TRBJ2-3; 16 bases are a match to TRBD2. V shed 7 bases, J shed 1 base, and the junction held 8 bases outside the gene matches. Germline V CDR1 and CDR2: SGHTA, FQGNSA. The CDR3 has 18 residues. The CDR3 loop reads CASTPGLAGGTRTDTQYF. DNA for the CDR3: TGTGCCAGCACCCCGGGACTAGCGGGAGGGACCCGCACAGATACGCAGTATTTT.

The chain employs TRBV7-8 and TRBJ1-1; the D is unclear. Trimming pared 5 bases from V and 9 bases from J, leaving 25 bases between. CDR1 is SGHVS and CDR2 is FQNEAQ in the germline V gene. This CDR3 has 16 amino acids. CDR3 in DNA: TGTGCCAGCAGCCGCGAAACCGGCGGACGCCCCCCCAAAGCTTTCTTT. Its translation: CASSRETGGRPPKAFF.

The chain has TRBV25-1 and TRBJ1-2; D remains ambiguous. The length of the CDR3 is 10 residues. Per the germline V gene, CDR1 is MGHDK and CDR2 is SYGVNS. V dropped 7 bases and J dropped 9 bases, with 9 bases sitting between them. This chain's CDR3 is CASKEGCYTF. The CDR3 DNA reads TGTGCCAGCAAGGAGGGCTGCTACACCTTC.

The chain joins TRBV15 to TRBJ1-4; tentative D call: TRBD1 (6 bases). Trimming left V 3 bases short and J 6 bases short, with 8 bases between. The CDR3 runs 13 residues. Germline V gives CDR1 LNHNV, CDR2 YYDKDF (reference sequence). The CDR3 sequence: CATSRGAHEKLFF. DNA of the CDR3: TGTGCCACCAGCAGGGGGGCCCATGAAAAACTGTTTTTT.

This clonotype has only a few counts. The rearrangement uses TRBV19 and TRBJ1-4; D may be TRBD1 (6 bases). V was cut by 7 bases and J by 2 bases, with 14 bases left in between. CDR1 is LNHDA, CDR2 SQIVND, per germline (reference sequence). The CDR3 consists of 15 residues. DNA for the CDR3: TGTGCCAGTACTCCCCGGGGGGCGACTAATGAAAAACTGTTTTTT. Protein sequence: CASTPRGATNEKLFF.

In this sample, this clonotype turned up a few times. This rearrangement joins TRBV6-5 to TRBJ2-3; TRBD2 aligns across 13 bases. This CDR3 region has 17 residues. The germline CDR1 and CDR2 sequences are MNHEY and SVGAGI. V was pared by 4 bases and J by 4 bases, with 8 bases of the junction left unmatched. CDR3: CASSSTTSGRGADTQYF. CDR3 bases: TGTGCCAGCAGTTCCACTACTAGCGGGAGGGGAGCAGATACGCAGTATTTT.

The V call is TRBV24-1, the J call TRBJ2-7, with 8 bases that match TRBD1. The germline CDR1 and CDR2 sequences are KGHDR and SFDVKD. J gave up 3 bases and V 4 bases, and 4 bases lay outside the gene matches. This CDR3 comprises 14 residues. Written as DNA, the CDR3 is TGTGCCACCAGTGAAACCGGACAGGGCTACGAGCAGTACTTC. This sequence encodes CATSETGQGYEQYF.

In this sample, this clonotype turned up once. J is TRBJ2-2 and V is TRBV7-9, with D perhaps TRBD1 (6 bases). Germline CDR1 and CDR2: SEHNR and FQNEAQ (reference sequence). V lost 7 bases and J lost 1, with 13 bases in between. CDR3 size: 15 residues. CDR3 sequence: CASKRAQGNTGELFF. In nucleotides, the CDR3 is TGTGCCAGCAAAAGGGCACAGGGGAACACCGGGGAGCTGTTTTTT.

V usage is TRBV11-1 and J usage is TRBJ1-5, with 8 bases identical to TRBD1. J lost 6 bases, V lost 3 bases, and 4 bases had no gene match. The CDR3 runs 14 residues. The V gene's germline CDR1 is SGHAT and CDR2 FQDESV (reference sequence). CDR3 sequence: CASSLTGAGQPQHF. For the CDR3, the DNA is TGTGCCAGCAGCTTGACAGGGGCGGGTCAGCCCCAGCATTTT.

The rearrangement uses TRBV6-1 and TRBJ2-7, with 9 bases fitting TRBD2. The CDR3 extends over 15 amino acids. The V segment lost 7 bases and the J segment 3 bases; nucleotides outside the gene matches: 10. Looked up from germline, CDR1 is MNHNS and CDR2 is SASEGT. The CDR3 sequence is CASTRLAGAFYEQYF. In nucleotides, the CDR3 is TGTGCCAGCACTCGCTTAGCGGGGGCTTTCTACGAGCAGTACTTC.

This chain connects TRBV24-1 to TRBJ2-3; D is unresolved. The V end was cut by 4 bases, the J end by 2 bases, with 12 bases between. This CDR3 spans 15 amino acids. Germline lookup yields CDR1 KGHDR and CDR2 SFDVKD. CDR3 sequence (DNA): TGTGCCACCAGTGACCGAGATTCGGCCACAGATACGCAGTATTTT. It is translated as CATSDRDSATDTQYF.

About this clonotype itself: The germline gene is not matched at one end of the junction; a read error may be the cause. The V gene is TRBV20-1, the J gene TRBJ2-5, with 10 bases fitting TRBD2. Germline assignment: CDR1 DFQATT and CDR2 SNEGSKA (reference sequence). The CDR3 sequence is 13 residues long. In nucleotides, the CDR3 is TGCAGTGCTCCTAGCGGGAGCCAAAAGACCCAGTACTTC. Its protein product is CSAPSGSQKTQYF.

The J gene is TRBJ2-5, the V gene TRBV2; D is perhaps TRBD1 (7 bases). CDR3 size: 13 residues. V was trimmed by 6 bases and J by 5 bases, leaving 13 bases between them. CDR1 is SNHLY and CDR2 is FYNNEI in the germline V gene. The CDR3 region is CASRPQGRETQYF. CDR3 sequence (DNA): TGTGCCAGCAGGCCACAGGGGAGGGAGACCCAGTACTTC.

The chain couples TRBV4-2 to TRBJ2-2; 8 positions agree with TRBD1. The CDR3 loop spans 16 amino acids. Germline V gene sequence: CDR1 LGHNA, CDR2 YNFKEQ. Trimming at V came to 0 bases and at J to 1 base, leaving 1 base not matched to a gene. This CDR3 reads CASSQEGTGNTGELFF. CDR3 nucleotides: TGTGCCAGCAGCCAAGAAGGGACAGGGAACACCGGGGAGCTGTTTTTT.

The CDR3 DNA is TGTGCCAGCAGTTTAGTTGGTCGGAACTACGAGCAGTACTTC. It yields the protein CASSLVGRNYEQYF. The chain joins TRBV28 to TRBJ2-7; D unclear. V was cut by 2 bases and J by 3 bases, with 11 bases left in between. Germline values: CDR1 MDHEN, CDR2 SYDVKM. This CDR3 region has 14 residues.

This clonotype has a handful of counts. The chain links TRBV12-3 or TRBV12-4 to TRBJ1-5; D is unresolved. Between the trimmed V and J ends, which lost 8 bases and 5 bases, there was a span of 13 bases. The CDR3 runs 13 residues. The CDR3 region is CASRPTGDQPQHF. CDR3 nucleotide sequence: TGTGCCAGCCGCCCGACGGGAGATCAGCCCCAGCATTTT.

The chain joins TRBV28 to TRBJ1-2; TRBD1 is a possible D gene (6 bases). CDR3 size: 17 residues. The germline CDR1 and CDR2 sequences are MDHEN and SYDVKM. The CDR3: CSTRQFMFSGAHGGYTF. The DNA for the CDR3 is TGTTCTACACGCCAGTTTATGTTTTCGGGGGCGCACGGTGGCTACACCTTC.